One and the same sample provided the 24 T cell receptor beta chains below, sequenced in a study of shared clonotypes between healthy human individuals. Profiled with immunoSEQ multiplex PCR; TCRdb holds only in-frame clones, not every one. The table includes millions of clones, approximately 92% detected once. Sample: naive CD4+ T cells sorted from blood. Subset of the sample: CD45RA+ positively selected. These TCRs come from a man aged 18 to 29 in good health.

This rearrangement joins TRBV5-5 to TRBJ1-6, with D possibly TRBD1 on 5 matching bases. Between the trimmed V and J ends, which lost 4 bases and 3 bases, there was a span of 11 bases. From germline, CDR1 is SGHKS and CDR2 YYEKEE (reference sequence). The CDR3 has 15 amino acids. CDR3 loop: CASSGGIGYNSPLHF. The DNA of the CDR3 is TGTGCCAGCAGCGGGGGGATTGGCTATAATTCACCCCTCCACTTT.

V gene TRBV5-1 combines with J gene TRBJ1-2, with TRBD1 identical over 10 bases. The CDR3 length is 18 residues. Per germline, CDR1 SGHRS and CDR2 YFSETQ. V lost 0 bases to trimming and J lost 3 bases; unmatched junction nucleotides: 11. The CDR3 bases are TGCGCCAGCAGCTTGGCTTTAGGGGACAGGGGTTACGACTATGGCTACACCTTC. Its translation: CASSLALGDRGYDYGYTF.

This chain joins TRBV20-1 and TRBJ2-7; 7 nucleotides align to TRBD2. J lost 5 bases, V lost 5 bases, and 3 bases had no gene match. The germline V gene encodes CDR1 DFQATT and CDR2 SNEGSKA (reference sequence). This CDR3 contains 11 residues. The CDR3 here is CSAWTSDEQYF. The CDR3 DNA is TGCAGTGCTTGGACTAGTGACGAGCAGTACTTC.

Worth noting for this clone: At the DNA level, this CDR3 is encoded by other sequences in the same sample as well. For the CDR3, the DNA is TGTGCCAGTAGTATCGGTATCTCCTACGAGCAGTACTTC. This codes for CASSIGISYEQYF. The genes are TRBV19 and TRBJ2-7; D gene unclear. The CDR3 extends over 13 amino acids. V lost 3 bases and J 0 bases, leaving 6 bases between the germline ends. Looked up from germline, CDR1 is LNHDA and CDR2 is SQIVND (reference sequence).

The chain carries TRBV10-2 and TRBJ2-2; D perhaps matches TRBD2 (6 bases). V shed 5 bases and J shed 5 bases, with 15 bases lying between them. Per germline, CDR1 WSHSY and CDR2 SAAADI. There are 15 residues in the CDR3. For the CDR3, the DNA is TGCGCCAGCAGTTATAGACTAGTGGGGACCGGGGAGCTGTTTTTT. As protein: CASSYRLVGTGELFF.

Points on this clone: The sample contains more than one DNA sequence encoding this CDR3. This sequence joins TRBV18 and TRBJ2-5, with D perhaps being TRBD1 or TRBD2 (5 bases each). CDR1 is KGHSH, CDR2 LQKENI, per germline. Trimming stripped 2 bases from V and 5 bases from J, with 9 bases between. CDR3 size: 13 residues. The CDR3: CASSPLGDETQYF. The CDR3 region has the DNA TGTGCCAGCTCACCATTGGGGGACGAGACCCAGTACTTC.

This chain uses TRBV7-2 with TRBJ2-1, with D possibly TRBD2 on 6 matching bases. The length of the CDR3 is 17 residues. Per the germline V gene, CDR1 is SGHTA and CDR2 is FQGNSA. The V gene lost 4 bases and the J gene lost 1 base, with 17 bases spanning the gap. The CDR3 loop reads CASSSTTGLRSYNEQFF. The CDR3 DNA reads TGTGCCAGCAGCTCGACAACGGGACTCCGATCCTACAATGAGCAGTTCTTC.

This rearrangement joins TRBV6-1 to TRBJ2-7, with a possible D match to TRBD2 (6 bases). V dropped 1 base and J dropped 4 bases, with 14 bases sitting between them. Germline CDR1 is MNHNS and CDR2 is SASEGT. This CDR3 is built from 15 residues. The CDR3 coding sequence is TGTGCCAGCAGTGAAGGTCCGGGGGATCGTTACGAGCAGTACTTC. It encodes CASSEGPGDRYEQYF.

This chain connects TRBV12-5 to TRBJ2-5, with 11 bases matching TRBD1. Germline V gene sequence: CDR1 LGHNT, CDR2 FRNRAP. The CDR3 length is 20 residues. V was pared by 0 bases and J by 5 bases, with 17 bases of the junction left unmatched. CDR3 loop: CASGLVRKGQGERQAETQYF. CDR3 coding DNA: TGTGCTAGTGGTTTGGTACGGAAGGGACAGGGGGAACGGCAAGCGGAGACCCAGTACTTC.

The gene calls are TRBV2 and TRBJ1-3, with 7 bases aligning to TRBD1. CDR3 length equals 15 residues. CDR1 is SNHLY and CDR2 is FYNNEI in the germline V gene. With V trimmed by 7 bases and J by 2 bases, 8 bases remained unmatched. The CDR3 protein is CASNTQGKPGNTIYF. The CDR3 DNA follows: TGTGCCAGCAACACACAGGGGAAGCCTGGAAACACCATATATTTT. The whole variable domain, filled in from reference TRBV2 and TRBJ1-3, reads EPEVTQTPSHQVTQMGQEVILRCVPISNHLYFYWYRQILGQKVEFLVSFYNNEISEKSEIFDDQFSVERPDGSNFTLKIRSTKLEDSAMYFCASNTQGKPGNTIYFGEGSWLTVV.

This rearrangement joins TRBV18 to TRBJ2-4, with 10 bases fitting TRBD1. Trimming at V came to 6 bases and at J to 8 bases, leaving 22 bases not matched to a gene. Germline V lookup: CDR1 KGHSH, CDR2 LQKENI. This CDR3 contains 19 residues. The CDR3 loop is CASSRLVGWDRGELDIQYF. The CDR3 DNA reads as TGTGCCAGCTCCCGCTTAGTGGGCTGGGACAGGGGAGAACTTGACATTCAGTACTTC.

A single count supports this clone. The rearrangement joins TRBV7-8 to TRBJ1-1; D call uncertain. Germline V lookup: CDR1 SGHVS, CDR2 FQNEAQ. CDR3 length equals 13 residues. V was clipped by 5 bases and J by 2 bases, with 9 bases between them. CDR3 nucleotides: TGTGCCAGCAGCATCCCCTATAACACTGAAGCTTTCTTT. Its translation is CASSIPYNTEAFF.

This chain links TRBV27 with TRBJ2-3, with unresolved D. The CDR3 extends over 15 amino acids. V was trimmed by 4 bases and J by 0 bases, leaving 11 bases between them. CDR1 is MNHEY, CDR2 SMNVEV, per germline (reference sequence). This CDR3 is CASSSIVASTDTQYF. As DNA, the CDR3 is TGTGCCAGCAGTTCGATCGTGGCTAGCACAGATACGCAGTATTTT.

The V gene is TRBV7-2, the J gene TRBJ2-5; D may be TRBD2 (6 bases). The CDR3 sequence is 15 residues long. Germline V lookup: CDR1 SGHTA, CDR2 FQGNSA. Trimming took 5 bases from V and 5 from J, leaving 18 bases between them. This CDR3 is CASSPRGVGVETQYF. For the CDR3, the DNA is TGTGCCAGCAGCCCCCGCGGGGTTGGGGTGGAGACCCAGTACTTC.

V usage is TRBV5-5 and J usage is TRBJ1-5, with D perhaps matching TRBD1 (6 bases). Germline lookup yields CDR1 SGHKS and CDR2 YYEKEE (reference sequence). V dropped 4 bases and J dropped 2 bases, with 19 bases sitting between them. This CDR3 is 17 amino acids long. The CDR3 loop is CASSPATGSGGNQPQHF. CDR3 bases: TGTGCCAGCAGCCCTGCGACAGGAAGCGGGGGCAATCAGCCCCAGCATTTT.

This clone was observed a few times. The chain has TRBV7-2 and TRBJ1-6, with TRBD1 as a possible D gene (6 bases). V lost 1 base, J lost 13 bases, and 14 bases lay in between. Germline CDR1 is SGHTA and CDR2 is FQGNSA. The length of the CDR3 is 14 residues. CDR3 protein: CASSLGLSGHPLHF. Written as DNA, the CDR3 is TGTGCCAGCAGCTTAGGACTCTCGGGACACCCCCTCCACTTT.

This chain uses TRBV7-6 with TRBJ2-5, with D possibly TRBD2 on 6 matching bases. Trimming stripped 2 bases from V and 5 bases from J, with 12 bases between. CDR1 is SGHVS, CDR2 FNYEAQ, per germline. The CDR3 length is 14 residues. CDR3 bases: TGTGCCAGCAGCTTAATGGCGGGACGGGAGACCCAGTACTTC. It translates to CASSLMAGRETQYF.

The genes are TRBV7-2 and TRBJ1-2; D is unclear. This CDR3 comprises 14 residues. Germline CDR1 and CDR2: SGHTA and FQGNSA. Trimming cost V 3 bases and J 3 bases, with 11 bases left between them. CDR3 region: CASSFFGSDYGYTF. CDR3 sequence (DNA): TGTGCCAGCAGCTTTTTCGGGTCCGACTATGGCTACACCTTC.

The CDR3 spells CASKNSGVYNEQFF. The CDR3 DNA follows: TGTGCCAGCAAGAATAGCGGGGTCTACAATGAGCAGTTCTTC. The chain combines TRBV6-1 with TRBJ2-1; 8 bases match TRBD2. Germline V gene sequence: CDR1 MNHNS, CDR2 SASEGT. There are 14 residues in the CDR3. The V gene end was trimmed by 7 bases and the J gene end by 3 bases; junction bases not matched to a gene: 5.

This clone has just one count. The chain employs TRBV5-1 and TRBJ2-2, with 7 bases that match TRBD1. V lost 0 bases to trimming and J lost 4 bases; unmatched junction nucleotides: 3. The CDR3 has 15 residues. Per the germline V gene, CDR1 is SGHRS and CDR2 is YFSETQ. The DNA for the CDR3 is TGCGCCAGCAGCTTGGAGACAGGGTCCACCGGGGAGCTGTTTTTT. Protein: CASSLETGSTGELFF.

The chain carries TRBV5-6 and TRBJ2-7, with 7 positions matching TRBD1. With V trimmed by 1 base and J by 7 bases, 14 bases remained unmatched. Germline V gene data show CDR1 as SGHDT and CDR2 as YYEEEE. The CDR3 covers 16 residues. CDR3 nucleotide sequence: TGTGCCAGCAGCTTGCGCGTGATCACAGGGGCGCTTGAGCAGTACTTC. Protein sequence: CASSLRVITGALEQYF.

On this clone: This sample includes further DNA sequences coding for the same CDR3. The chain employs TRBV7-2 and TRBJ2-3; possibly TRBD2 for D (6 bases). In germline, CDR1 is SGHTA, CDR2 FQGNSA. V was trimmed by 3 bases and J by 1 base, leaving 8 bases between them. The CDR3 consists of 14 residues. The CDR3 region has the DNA TGTGCCAGCAGCTTCTCGGGGGGCACAGATACGCAGTATTTT. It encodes CASSFSGGTDTQYF.

The DNA for the CDR3 is TGTGCCAGCAGTGGCAGGACGAGCTCCTATAATTCACCCCTCCACTTT. Translating it yields CASSGRTSSYNSPLHF. The genes are TRBV6-1 and TRBJ1-6; unclear D gene. This CDR3 is built from 16 residues. Germline CDR1 is MNHNS and CDR2 is SASEGT. V was cut by 4 bases and J by 0 bases, with 10 bases left in between.

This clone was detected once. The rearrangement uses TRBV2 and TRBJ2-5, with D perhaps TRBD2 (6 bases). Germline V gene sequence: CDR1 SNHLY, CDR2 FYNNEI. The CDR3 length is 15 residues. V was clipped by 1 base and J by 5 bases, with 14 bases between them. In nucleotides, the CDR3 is TGTGCCAGCAGTGAAGTGGGAGGAGGAGTGGAGACCCAGTACTTC. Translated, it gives CASSEVGGGVETQYF. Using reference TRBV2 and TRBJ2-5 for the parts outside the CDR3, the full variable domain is EPEVTQTPSHQVTQMGQEVILRCVPISNHLYFYWYRQILGQKVEFLVSFYNNEISEKSEIFDDQFSVERPDGSNFTLKIRSTKLEDSAMYFCASSEVGGGVETQYFGPGTRLLVL.